A selection of T cell receptor beta chains follows, all from one sample in a study of T cell responses to AZD1222 COVID-19 vaccine. TCRdb's copy holds only in-frame clones and misses some; the assay was immunoSEQ multiplex PCR. The table shows under 140,000 clones, with roughly 90% occurring only once. The source material was peripheral blood, sampled 28 days after the second AZD1222 dose. The receptors here all came from an adult who received the AZD1222 COVID-19 vaccine. Both conserved end residues are part of each CDR3. The D gene is left open where the match is weak. Size is stated for part of the rows, as once, few or many counts, or as a class when the clone is expanded.

clone_size d_call j_call v_call cdr3_aa cdr3_nt
- TRBD1 TRBJ1-6 TRBV5-1 CASSLGQGNNSPLHF TGCGCCAGCAGCCTGGGACAGGGGAATAATTCACCCCTCCACTTT
- - TRBJ1-1 TRBV9 CASSVGETEAFF TGTGCCAGCAGCGTGGGGGAGACTGAAGCTTTCTTT
- - TRBJ2-7 TRBV30 CAWSTGTARYEQYF TGTGCCTGGAGTACCGGGACTGCTAGATACGAGCAGTACTTC
- - TRBJ2-1 TRBV12-5 CASGSSRDNNEQFF TGTGCTAGTGGTTCTTCCCGGGATAACAATGAGCAGTTCTTC
- - TRBJ1-1 TRBV5-1 CASSPREGGNTEAFF TGCGCCAGCAGCCCTAGGGAGGGGGGGAACACTGAAGCTTTCTTT
- - TRBJ2-1 TRBV5-1 CASSGGVFLGPAPGNEQFF TGCGCCAGCAGCGGCGGCGTTTTTCTTGGACCGGCTCCGGGCAATGAGCAGTTCTTC
- TRBD2 TRBJ2-1 TRBV7-9 CASSLTSGPYHEQFF TGTGCCAGCAGCCTGACTAGCGGCCCCTACCATGAGCAGTTCTTC
- - TRBJ1-1 TRBV7-2 CASSPDTFPTEAFF TGTGCCAGCAGCCCTGACACGTTCCCCACTGAAGCTTTCTTT
- - TRBJ2-5 TRBV5-1 CASRRSGVQETQYF TGCGCCAGCAGACGCTCCGGGGTCCAAGAGACCCAGTACTTC
- - TRBJ2-3 TRBV27 CASSFWGQGVGTQYF TGTGCCAGCAGTTTCTGGGGCCAGGGTGTAGGTACGCAGTATTTT
- - TRBJ1-2 TRBV7-9 CASSLGQVDYGYTF TGTGCCAGCAGCTTAGGGCAGGTCGACTATGGCTACACCTTC
- TRBD2 TRBJ2-7 TRBV6-5 CASSSSGADSYEQYF TGTGCCAGCAGTTCTAGCGGGGCGGACTCCTACGAGCAGTACTTC
- - TRBJ1-1 TRBV12-3/TRBV12-4 CASLQEGNTEAFF TGTGCCAGCCTACAGGAGGGGAACACTGAAGCTTTCTTT
- - TRBJ2-7 TRBV7-9 CASSLGAGSVPYEQYF TGTGCCAGCAGCTTAGGGGCAGGCTCGGTCCCCTACGAGCAGTACTTC
- - TRBJ2-5 TRBV18 CASSPQQETQYF TGTGCCAGCTCACCACAGCAAGAGACCCAGTACTTC
- - TRBJ1-1 TRBV6-5 CASRTGGSGKAEAFF TGTGCCAGCAGGACCGGAGGATCAGGGAAAGCTGAAGCTTTCTTT
- TRBD2 TRBJ2-1 TRBV7-2 CASSSALGGGANGRFF TGTGCCAGCAGCTCAGCATTAGGCGGGGGGGCTAACGGTCGTTTCTTC
- - TRBJ1-1 TRBV3-1/TRBV3-2 CASSGRISPPEAFF TGTGCCAGCAGTGGACGGATTTCTCCTCCTGAAGCTTTCTTT
once TRBD1 TRBJ1-5 TRBV23-1 CASSQWRDRGLSQPQHF TGCGCCAGCAGTCAATGGAGGGACAGGGGTCTGAGTCAGCCCCAGCATTTT
- TRBD1 TRBJ1-4 TRBV19 CARDPGQTLFGERANEKLFF TGTGCCAGGGACCCGGGACAGACCCTTTTTGGTGAACGGGCTAATGAAAAACTGTTTTTT
- - TRBJ2-2 TRBV29-1 CSVDQSHTGELFF TGCAGCGTTGATCAGTCCCACACCGGGGAGCTGTTTTTT
- TRBD1 TRBJ1-5 TRBV4-1 CASSSGQASNQPQHF TGCGCCAGCAGCTCCGGACAGGCCAGCAATCAGCCCCAGCATTTT